The 3 T cell receptor beta chains listed next were all sequenced from one sample in a study of T cell repertoires in cytomegalovirus infection. These receptors lack a known antigen. Each CDR3 protein gets one entry after TCRdb re-called the reads with MiXCR. Altogether hundreds of thousands of distinct CDR3 sequences are present, around 32% being singletons, with the ten largest covering 15% to 20%. Sequences were derived from cultured PBMCs, sampled from culture after CMV antigen stimulation. The receptor set was obtained from a human donor in good health (CMV status not recorded). Some clones in this sample may be carry-over from other donors' samples.

V is TRBV6-1 and J is TRBJ1-3; D gene uncertain. There are 15 residues in the CDR3. Between the trimmed V and J ends, which lost 6 bases and 2 bases, there was a span of 14 bases. Germline-derived CDR1 and CDR2 are MNHNS and SASEGT. CDR3 coding DNA: TGTGCCAGCAGGGACGTGGGATTGGCTGGAAACACCATATATTTT. As protein: CASRDVGLAGNTIYF.

Comment on this clonotype: The junction does not match germline at one end; this may be a read error. The rearrangement joins TRBV5-6 to TRBJ2-3; D is unclear. There are 12 residues in the CDR3. Germline V gives CDR1 SGHDT, CDR2 YYEEEE. CDR3 amino acids: CASTLESDTQYF. In DNA form, the CDR3 reads TGTGCCAGCACCTTGGAGTCAGATACGCAGTATTTT.

This clonotype has ten or more counts. V and J are TRBV7-2 and TRBJ2-5, with unresolved D. CDR1 SGHTA and CDR2 FQGNSA come from the germline V gene. This CDR3 has 12 residues. The ends were cut back, 3 bases at V and 5 bases at J, with 7 bases in the middle. Here the CDR3 reads CASSFSVETQYF. In nucleotides, the CDR3 is TGTGCCAGCAGCTTTTCCGTGGAGACCCAGTACTTC.